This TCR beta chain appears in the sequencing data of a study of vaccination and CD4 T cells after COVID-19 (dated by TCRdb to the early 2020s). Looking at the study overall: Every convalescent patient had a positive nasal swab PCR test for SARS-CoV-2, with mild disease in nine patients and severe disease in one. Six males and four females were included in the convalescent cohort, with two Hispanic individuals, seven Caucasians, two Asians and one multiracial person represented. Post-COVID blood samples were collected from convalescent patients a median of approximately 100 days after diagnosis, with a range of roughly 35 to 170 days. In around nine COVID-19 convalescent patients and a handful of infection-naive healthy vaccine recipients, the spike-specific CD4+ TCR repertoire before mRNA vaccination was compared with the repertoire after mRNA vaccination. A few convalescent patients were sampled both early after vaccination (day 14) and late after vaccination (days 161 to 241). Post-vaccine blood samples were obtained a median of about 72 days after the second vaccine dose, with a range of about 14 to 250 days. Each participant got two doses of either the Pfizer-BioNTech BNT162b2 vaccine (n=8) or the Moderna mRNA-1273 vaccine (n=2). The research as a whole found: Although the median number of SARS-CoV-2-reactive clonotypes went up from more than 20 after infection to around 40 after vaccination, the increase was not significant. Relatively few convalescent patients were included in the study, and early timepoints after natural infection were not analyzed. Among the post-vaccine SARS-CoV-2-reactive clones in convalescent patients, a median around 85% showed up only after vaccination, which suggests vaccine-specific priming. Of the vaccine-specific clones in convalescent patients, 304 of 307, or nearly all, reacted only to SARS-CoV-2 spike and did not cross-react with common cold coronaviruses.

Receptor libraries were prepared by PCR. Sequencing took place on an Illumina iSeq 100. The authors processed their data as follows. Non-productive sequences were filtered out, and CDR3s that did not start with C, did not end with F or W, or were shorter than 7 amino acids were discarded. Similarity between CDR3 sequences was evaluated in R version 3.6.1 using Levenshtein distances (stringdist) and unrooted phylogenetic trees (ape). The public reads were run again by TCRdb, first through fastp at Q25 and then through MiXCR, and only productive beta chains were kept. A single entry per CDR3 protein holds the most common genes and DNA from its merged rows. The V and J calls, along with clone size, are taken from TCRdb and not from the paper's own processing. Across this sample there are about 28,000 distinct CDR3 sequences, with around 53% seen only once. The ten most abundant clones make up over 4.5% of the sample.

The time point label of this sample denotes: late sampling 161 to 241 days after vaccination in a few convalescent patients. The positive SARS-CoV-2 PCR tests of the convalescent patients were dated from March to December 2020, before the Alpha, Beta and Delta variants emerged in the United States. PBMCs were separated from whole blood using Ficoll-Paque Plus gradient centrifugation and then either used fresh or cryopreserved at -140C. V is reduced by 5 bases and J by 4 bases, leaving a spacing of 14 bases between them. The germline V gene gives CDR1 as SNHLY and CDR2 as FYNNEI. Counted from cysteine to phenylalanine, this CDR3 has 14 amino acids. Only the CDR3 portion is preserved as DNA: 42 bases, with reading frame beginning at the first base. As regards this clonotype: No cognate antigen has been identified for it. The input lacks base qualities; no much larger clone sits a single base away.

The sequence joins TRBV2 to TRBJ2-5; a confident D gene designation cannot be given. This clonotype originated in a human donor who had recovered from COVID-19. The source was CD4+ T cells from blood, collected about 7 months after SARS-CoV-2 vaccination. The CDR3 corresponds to CASSPTAPPETQYF. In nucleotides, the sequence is TGTGCCAGCAGTCCCACGGCCCCGCCAGAGACCCAGTACTTC.